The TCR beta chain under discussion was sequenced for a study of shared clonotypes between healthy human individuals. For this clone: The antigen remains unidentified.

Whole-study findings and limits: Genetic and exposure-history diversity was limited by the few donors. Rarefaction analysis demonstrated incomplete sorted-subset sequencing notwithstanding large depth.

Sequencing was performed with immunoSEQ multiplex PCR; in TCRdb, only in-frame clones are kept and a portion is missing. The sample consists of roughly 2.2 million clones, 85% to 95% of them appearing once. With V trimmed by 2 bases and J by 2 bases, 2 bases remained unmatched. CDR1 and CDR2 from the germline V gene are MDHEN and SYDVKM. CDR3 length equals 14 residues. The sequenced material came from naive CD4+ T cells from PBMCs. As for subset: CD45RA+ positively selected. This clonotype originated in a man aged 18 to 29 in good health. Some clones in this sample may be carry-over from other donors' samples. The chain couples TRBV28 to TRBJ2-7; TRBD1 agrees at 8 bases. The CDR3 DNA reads TGTGCCAGCAGTTTAGGGGACAGGCCCTACGAGCAGTACTTC. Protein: CASSLGDRPYEQYF.